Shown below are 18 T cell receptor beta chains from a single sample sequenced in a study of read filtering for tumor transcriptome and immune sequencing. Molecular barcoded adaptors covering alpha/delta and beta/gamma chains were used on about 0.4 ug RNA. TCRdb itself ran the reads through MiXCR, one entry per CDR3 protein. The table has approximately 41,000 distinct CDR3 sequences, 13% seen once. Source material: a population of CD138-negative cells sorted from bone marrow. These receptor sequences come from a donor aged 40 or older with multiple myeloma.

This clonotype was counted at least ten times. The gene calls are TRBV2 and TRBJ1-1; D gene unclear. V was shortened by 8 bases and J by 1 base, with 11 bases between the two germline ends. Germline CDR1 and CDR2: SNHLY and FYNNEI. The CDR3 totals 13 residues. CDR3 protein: CASLRNSNTEAFF. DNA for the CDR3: TGTGCCAGCCTGCGGAATTCGAACACTGAAGCTTTCTTT. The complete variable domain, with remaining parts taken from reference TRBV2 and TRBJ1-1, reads EPEVTQTPSHQVTQMGQEVILRCVPISNHLYFYWYRQILGQKVEFLVSFYNNEISEKSEIFDDQFSVERPDGSNFTLKIRSTKLEDSAMYFCASLRNSNTEAFFGQGTRLTVV.

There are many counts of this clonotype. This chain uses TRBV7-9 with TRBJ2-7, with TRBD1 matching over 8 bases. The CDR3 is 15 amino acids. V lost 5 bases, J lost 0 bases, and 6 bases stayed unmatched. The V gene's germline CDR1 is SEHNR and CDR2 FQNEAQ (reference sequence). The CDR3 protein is CASSPDRGSSYEQYF. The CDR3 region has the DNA TGTGCCAGCAGCCCTGACAGGGGTAGCTCCTACGAGCAGTACTTC.

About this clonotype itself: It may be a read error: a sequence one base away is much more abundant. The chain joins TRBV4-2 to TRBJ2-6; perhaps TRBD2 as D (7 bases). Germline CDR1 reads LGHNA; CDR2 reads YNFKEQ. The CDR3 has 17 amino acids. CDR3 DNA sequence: TGTGCCAGCAGCCAAGAAGGGCGGGGGACGGGGGCCGACGTCCTGACTTTC. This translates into CASSQEGRGTGADVLTF.

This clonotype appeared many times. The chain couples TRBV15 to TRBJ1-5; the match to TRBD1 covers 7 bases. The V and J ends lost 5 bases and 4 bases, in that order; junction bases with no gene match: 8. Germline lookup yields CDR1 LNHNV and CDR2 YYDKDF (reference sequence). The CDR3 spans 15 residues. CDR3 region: CATSGGDSRNQPQHF. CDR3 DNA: TGTGCCACCAGCGGCGGGGACAGTAGAAATCAGCCCCAGCATTTT.

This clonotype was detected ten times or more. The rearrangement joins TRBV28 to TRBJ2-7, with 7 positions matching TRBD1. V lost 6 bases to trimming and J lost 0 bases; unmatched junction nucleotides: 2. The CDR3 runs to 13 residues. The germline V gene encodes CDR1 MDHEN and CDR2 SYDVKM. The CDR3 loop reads CASRGQNSYEQYF. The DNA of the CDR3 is TGTGCCAGCAGGGGACAGAACTCCTACGAGCAGTACTTC.

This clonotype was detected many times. This CDR3 reads CAISVGNYGYTF. The CDR3 DNA is TGTGCCATCAGTGTAGGGAACTATGGCTACACCTTC. The rearrangement joins TRBV10-3 to TRBJ1-2; D gene ambiguous. V was trimmed by 4 bases and J by 2 bases, leaving 5 bases between them. The CDR3 contains 12 residues. Germline V gene sequence: CDR1 ENHRY, CDR2 SYGVKD.

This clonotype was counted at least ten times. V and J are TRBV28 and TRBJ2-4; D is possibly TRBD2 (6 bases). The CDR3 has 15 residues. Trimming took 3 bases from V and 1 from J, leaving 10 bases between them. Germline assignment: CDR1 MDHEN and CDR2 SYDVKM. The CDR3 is CASSLAGSAKNIQYF. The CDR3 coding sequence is TGTGCCAGCAGTTTGGCGGGGTCGGCCAAAAACATTCAGTACTTC.

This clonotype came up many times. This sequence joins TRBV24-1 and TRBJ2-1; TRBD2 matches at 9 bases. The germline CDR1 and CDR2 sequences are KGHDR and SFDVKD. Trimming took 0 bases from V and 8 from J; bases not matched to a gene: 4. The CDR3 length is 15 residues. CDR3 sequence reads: CATSDLGLAKDEQFF. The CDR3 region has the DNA TGTGCCACCAGTGATTTGGGACTAGCGAAGGATGAGCAGTTCTTC.

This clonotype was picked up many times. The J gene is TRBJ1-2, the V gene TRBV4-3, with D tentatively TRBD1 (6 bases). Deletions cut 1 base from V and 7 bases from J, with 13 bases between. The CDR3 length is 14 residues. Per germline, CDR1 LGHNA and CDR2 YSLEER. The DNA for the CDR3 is TGCGCCAGCAGCCAAGCAGGCCGGGACACTGGCTACACCTTC. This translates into CASSQAGRDTGYTF.

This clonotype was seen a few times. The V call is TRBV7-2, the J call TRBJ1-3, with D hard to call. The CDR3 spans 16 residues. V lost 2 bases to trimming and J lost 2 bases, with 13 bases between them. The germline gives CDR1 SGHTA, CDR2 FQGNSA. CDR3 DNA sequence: TGTGCCAGCAGCTTAAGCATGTCAGGCACTGGAAACACCATATATTTT. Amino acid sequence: CASSLSMSGTGNTIYF.

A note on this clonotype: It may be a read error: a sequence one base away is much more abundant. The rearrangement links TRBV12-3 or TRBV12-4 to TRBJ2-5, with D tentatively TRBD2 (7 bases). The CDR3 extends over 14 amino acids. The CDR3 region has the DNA TGTGCCAGCAGCTTCGGGGGGCGGCAAGGGACCCAGTACTTC. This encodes CASSFGGRQGTQYF.

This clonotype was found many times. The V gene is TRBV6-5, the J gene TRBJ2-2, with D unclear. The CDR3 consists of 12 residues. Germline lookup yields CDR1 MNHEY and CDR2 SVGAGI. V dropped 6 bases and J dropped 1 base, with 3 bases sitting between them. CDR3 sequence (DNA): TGTGCCAGCAGGGAGAACACCGGGGAGCTGTTTTTT. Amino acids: CASRENTGELFF.

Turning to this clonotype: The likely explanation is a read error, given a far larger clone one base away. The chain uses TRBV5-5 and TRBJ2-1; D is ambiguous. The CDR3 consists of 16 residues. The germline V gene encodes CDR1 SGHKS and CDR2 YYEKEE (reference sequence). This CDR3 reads CASSLGGPSQYNEQSF. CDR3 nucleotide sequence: TGTGCCAGCAGCTTGGGTGGCCCGTCCCAGTACAATGAGCAGTCCTTC. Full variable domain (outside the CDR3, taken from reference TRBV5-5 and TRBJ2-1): DAGVTQSPTHLIKTRGQQVTLRCSPISGHKSVSWYQQVLGQGPQFIFQYYEKEERGRGNFPDRFSARQFPNYSSELNVNALLLGDSALYLCASSLGGPSQYNEQSFGPGTRLTVL.

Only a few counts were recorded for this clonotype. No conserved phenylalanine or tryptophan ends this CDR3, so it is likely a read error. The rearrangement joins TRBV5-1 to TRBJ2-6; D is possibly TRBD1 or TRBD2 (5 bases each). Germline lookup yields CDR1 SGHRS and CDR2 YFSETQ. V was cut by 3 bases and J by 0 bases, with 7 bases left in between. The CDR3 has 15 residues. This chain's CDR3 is CASSWDGSGANVLTS. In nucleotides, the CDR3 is TGCGCCAGCAGCTGGGACGGCTCTGGGGCCAACGTCCTGACTTCC.

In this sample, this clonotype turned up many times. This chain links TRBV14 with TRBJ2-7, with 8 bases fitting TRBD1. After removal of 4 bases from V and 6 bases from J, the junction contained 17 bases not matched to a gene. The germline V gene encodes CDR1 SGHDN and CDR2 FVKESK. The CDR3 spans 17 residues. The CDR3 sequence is CASSPRTAGGKEREQYF. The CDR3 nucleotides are TGTGCCAGCAGCCCAAGGACGGCAGGGGGCAAAGAACGCGAGCAGTACTTC.

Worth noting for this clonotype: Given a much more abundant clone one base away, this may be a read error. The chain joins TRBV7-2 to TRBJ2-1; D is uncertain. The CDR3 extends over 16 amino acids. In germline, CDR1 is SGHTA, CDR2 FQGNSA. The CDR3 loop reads CASSLSGTAVGNGQFF. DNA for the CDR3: TGTGCCAGCAGCCTCTCGGGCACTGCCGTTGGCAATGGGCAGTTCTTC.

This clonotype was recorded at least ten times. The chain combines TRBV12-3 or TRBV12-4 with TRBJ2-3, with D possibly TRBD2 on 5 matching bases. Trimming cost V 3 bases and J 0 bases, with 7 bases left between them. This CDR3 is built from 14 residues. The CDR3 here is CASSLRDSTDTQYF. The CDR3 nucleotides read TGTGCCAGCAGTTTGAGGGATAGCACAGATACGCAGTATTTT.

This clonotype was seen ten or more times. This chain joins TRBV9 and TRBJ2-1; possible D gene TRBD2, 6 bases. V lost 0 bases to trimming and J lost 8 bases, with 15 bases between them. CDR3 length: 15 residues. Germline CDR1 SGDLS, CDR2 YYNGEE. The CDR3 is CASSVGSGRVYEQFF. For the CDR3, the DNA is TGTGCCAGCAGCGTAGGTTCCGGGAGAGTCTATGAGCAGTTCTTC.